This T cell receptor beta chain was obtained from a study of T cells in localized non-small cell lung cancer. Overall study results and limits: Adjacent lung was found to contain a median about 55 of the top 100 tumor clones. Clonality of T cells reached its maximum in uninvolved adjacent lung, surpassing tumor.

In the case of this clone: Its antigen is still unknown.

This table comes from immunoSEQ multiplex PCR, and its TCRdb copy is limited to in-frame clones, with some not included. The sample lists some 11,000 clones; 90% to 95% were seen once. The CDR3 totals 13 residues. Germline values: CDR1 LNHDA, CDR2 SQIVND (reference sequence). The V end was cut by 8 bases, the J end by 4 bases, with 14 bases between. The receptor's source is a male donor aged 60 or over with stage III lung adenocarcinoma. This sequence joins TRBV19 and TRBJ1-1; D is uncertain. The sample in question was peripheral blood, obtained before any cancer treatment. The CDR3 DNA reads as TGTGCCAGTCCCGTGGAGGCGATCACTGAAGCTTTCTTT. This sequence encodes CASPVEAITEAFF. The variable domain in full, with the rest retrieved from reference TRBV19 and TRBJ1-1, is DGGITQSPKYLFRKEGQNVTLSCEQNLNHDAMYWYRQDPGQGLRLIYYSQIVNDFQKGDIAEGYSVSREKKESFPLTVTSAQKNPTAFYLCASPVEAITEAFFGQGTRLTVV.